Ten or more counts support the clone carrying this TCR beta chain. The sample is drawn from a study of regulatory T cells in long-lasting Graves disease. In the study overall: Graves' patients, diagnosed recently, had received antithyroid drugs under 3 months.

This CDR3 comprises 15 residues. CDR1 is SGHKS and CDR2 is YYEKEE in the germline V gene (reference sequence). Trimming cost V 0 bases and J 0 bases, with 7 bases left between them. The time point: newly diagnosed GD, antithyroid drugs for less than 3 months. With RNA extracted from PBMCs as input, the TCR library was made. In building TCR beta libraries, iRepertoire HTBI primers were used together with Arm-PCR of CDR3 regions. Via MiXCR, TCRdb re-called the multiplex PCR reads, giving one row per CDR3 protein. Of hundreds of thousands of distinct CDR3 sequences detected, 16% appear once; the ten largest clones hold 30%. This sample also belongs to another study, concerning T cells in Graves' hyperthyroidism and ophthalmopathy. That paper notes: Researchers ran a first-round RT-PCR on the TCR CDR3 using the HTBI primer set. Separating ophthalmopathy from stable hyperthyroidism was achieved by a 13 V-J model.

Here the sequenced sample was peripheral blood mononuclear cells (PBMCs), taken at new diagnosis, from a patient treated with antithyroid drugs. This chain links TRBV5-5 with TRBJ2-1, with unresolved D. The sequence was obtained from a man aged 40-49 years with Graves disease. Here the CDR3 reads CASSLDFSSYNEQFF. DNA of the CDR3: TGTGCCAGCAGCTTGGACTTCAGCTCCTACAATGAGCAGTTCTTC.